This T cell receptor beta chain derives from a study of T cell therapy after organ transplantation. About the study: Of 10 or so patients, eight responded clinically and two did not. Across 2 to 6 intravenous infusions, patients got a median of 1.92 x 10^8 CMV-specific T cells.

Repertoires were generated with immunoSEQ multiplex PCR, while TCRdb's copy carries only in-frame clones and drops some. The sample records 51,000 or so clones, around 93% being singletons. This CDR3 region has 17 residues. V lost 0 bases and J lost 2, with 17 bases in between. Per germline, CDR1 SGDLS and CDR2 YYNGEE. On this clone: The antigen remains undetermined.

The sample in question was CD8+ T cells from blood, obtained before autologous CMV-specific T cell therapy. J is TRBJ1-2 and V is TRBV9; D call uncertain. The sequence was collected from a human patient who had received a solid organ transplant and had CMV disease. The CDR3 DNA reads as TGTGCCAGCAGCGTAGCAGTTGAAGGGATAGAGAACTATGGCTACACCTTC. Translating it yields CASSVAVEGIENYGYTF.